Listed below are T cell receptor beta chains from one sample, sequenced in a study of T cell changes during pregnancy in multiple sclerosis. The data were produced by immunoSEQ multiplex PCR, yet TCRdb's version contains in-frame clones alone and is incomplete. Of about 79,000 clones in the sample, about 93% are singletons; the top ten hold approximately 0.47%. Source: CD4+ T cells from peripheral blood mononuclear cells, taken in the second trimester of pregnancy. Every receptor here comes from a female donor with multiple sclerosis, enrolled in a pregnancy study. Both conserved end residues are part of each CDR3. A D gene is named only where the DNA matches it firmly. The size field is filled for only some rows; it gives once, few, many or a size class.

13	TRBV11-2	TRBJ1-3	.	.	TGTGCCAGTTCTCCCGGGGTCGGAAACACCATATATTTT	CASSPGVGNTIYF
12	TRBV19	TRBJ2-3	once	.	TGTGCCAGTAGTAAATACACAGATACGCAGTATTTT	CASSKYTDTQYF
14	TRBV29-1	TRBJ2-7	.	TRBD2	TGCAGCGTCACCATAGGGACTAGCCACTACGAGCAGTACTTC	CSVTIGTSHYEQYF
13	TRBV6-1	TRBJ1-2	.	.	TGTGCCAGCAGTGCGGGAGGGGCAGATGGCTACACCTTC	CASSAGGADGYTF
15	TRBV5-4	TRBJ2-1	.	.	TGTGCCAGCAGAAGAACCTCGAGCTCCTACAATGAGCAGTTCTTC	CASRRTSSSYNEQFF
15	TRBV5-1	TRBJ1-4	.	TRBD1	TGCGCCAGCAGCGTAAGAGGACAGGGGAGTGAAAAACTGTTTTTT	CASSVRGQGSEKLFF
14	TRBV6-5	TRBJ1-6	.	.	TGTGCCATCAGGGGTCGAGAGGGAAATTCACCCCTCCACTTT	CAIRGREGNSPLHF
14	TRBV29-1	TRBJ2-5	.	.	TGCAGCGTTGGGCACAGGGGGGGGCAAGAGACCCAGTACTTC	CSVGHRGGQETQYF
14	TRBV19	TRBJ1-2	few	.	TGTGCCAGTAGTACGGGACATGTATACTATGGCTACACCTTC	CASSTGHVYYGYTF
14	TRBV6-1	TRBJ1-5	.	TRBD1	TGTGCCAGCAGGACGGGACAGTTCAATCAGCCCCAGCATTTT	CASRTGQFNQPQHF
15	TRBV5-4	TRBJ2-1	.	TRBD2	TGTGCCAGCAGCTGGACTAGCGGAACCTACAATGAGCAGTTCTTC	CASSWTSGTYNEQFF
14	TRBV30	TRBJ2-3	.	.	TGTGCCTGGAGTGGTGCCAGGGGAACAGATACGCAGTATTTT	CAWSGARGTDTQYF
16	TRBV7-2	TRBJ2-7	.	.	TGTGCCAGCAGCTTAGGGGGGGGGCGTTTTATCTACGAGCAGTACTTC	CASSLGGGRFIYEQYF
17	TRBV15	TRBJ1-2	.	TRBD1	TGTGCCACCAGCAGACCCGACAGGGGAGGCCTTAACTATGGCTACACCTTC	CATSRPDRGGLNYGYTF
12	TRBV11-3	TRBJ2-3	.	.	TGTGCCAGCAGCTTACATTCAGATACGCAGTATTTT	CASSLHSDTQYF
16	TRBV19	TRBJ2-2	.	TRBD2	TGTGCCAGTAGTCTCGCAGCGGGAGGGCGCACCGGGGAGCTGTTTTTT	CASSLAAGGRTGELFF
15	TRBV9	TRBJ1-2	.	TRBD1	TGTGCCAGCAGCGAGGCAGGGGGAACTAACTATGGCTACACCTTC	CASSEAGGTNYGYTF
16	TRBV6-6	TRBJ1-5	.	.	TGTGCCAGCAGCCGACAGGCCCAAAATAGCAATCAGCCCCAGCATTTT	CASSRQAQNSNQPQHF
17	TRBV4-1	TRBJ2-3	.	TRBD2	TGCGCCAGCAGCCCGGGATCGAGCGGGACTAGCACAGATACGCAGTATTTT	CASSPGSSGTSTDTQYF
15	TRBV7-2	TRBJ1-2	.	.	TGTGCCAGCAGCTTAGGACAGGCGGTCTACTATGGCTACACCTTC	CASSLGQAVYYGYTF
15	TRBV7-2	TRBJ1-3	.	.	TGTGCCAGCACCAGACGGGGTGGGTCTGGAAACACCATATATTTT	CASTRRGGSGNTIYF
15	TRBV18	TRBJ2-7	.	TRBD2	TGTGCCAGCTCACCATCTAGCGGGAGAAATAGCGAGCAGTACTTC	CASSPSSGRNSEQYF
13	TRBV30	TRBJ1-5	.	.	TGTGCCTGGAACCGGGTTAATAATCAGCCCCAGCATTTT	CAWNRVNNQPQHF
15	TRBV2	TRBJ1-4	.	.	TGTGCCAGCAGGGGGCGAACAGGGAGTAATGAAAAACTGTTTTTT	CASRGRTGSNEKLFF
15	TRBV5-6	TRBJ2-7	.	.	TGTGCCAGCGTTTCTCGGGGGGCCTACTCCTACGAGCAGTACTTC	CASVSRGAYSYEQYF
15	TRBV2	TRBJ1-4	.	.	TGTGCCAGCAGTGTTATTCGGGGGATCTTGGAAAAACTGTTTTTT	CASSVIRGILEKLFF
13	TRBV19	TRBJ1-1	.	TRBD1	TGTGCCAGTAGCCTCCTTGGACAGGCCGAGGCTTTCTTT	CASSLLGQAEAFF
11	TRBV6-5	TRBJ2-7	.	.	TGTGCCAGCAGGAGTTATGACGAGCAGTACTTC	CASRSYDEQYF
14	TRBV2	TRBJ1-1	.	.	TGTGCCAGCACCGAGTCGGGGGTCGACACTGAAGCTTTCTTT	CASTESGVDTEAFF
15	TRBV5-1	TRBJ2-5	once	TRBD2	TGCGCCAGCAGCCAACCTAGCGGGCTGCAAGAGACCCAGTACTTC	CASSQPSGLQETQYF
14	TRBV7-3	TRBJ2-7	.	TRBD1	TGTGCCAGCAGCCCCCGACAGGGCTCCTACGAGCAGTACTTC	CASSPRQGSYEQYF
14	TRBV28	TRBJ1-5	.	TRBD1	TGTGCCAGCAGCTCGACAGGGGGCCGACAGCCCCAGCATTTT	CASSSTGGRQPQHF
13	TRBV2	TRBJ2-5	.	.	TGTGCCAGCAGTGTGGACACCCACGGGACCCAGTACTTC	CASSVDTHGTQYF
16	TRBV5-1	TRBJ1-1	.	TRBD1	TGCGCCAGCAGCACCGGACAGGGGGCGGGGGACACTGAAGCTTTCTTT	CASSTGQGAGDTEAFF
13	TRBV6-5	TRBJ1-1	once	.	TGTGCCAGCAGGCTTGGAGGAAAGTCTGAAGCTTTCTTT	CASRLGGKSEAFF
16	TRBV5-1	TRBJ2-2	.	.	TGCGCCAGCAGCCTAGGGAGGACAGGAATCCCCGGGGAGCTGTTTTTT	CASSLGRTGIPGELFF
18	TRBV6-1	TRBJ1-3	.	.	TGTGCCAGCAGTGAAGTGAACTGGGGCGTGCGCTCTGGAAACACCATATATTTT	CASSEVNWGVRSGNTIYF
13	TRBV10-3	TRBJ2-2	.	.	TGTGCCATCAGTGACTGGAACACCGGGGAGCTGTTTTTT	CAISDWNTGELFF
15	TRBV5-4	TRBJ2-1	.	.	TGTGCCAGCAGCTTCAAAGGGAGCCCGAACAATGAGCAGTTCTTC	CASSFKGSPNNEQFF
15	TRBV6-5	TRBJ2-6	.	.	TGTGCCAGCAGTTACCGGGGTGCTGGGGCCAACGTCCTGACTTTC	CASSYRGAGANVLTF
13	TRBV6-1	TRBJ1-1	.	.	TGTGCCAGCAGGGGAGTAATGAACACTGAAGCTTTCTTT	CASRGVMNTEAFF
15	TRBV6-6	TRBJ1-4	.	.	TGTGCCAGCAGTTACTCGGGCTTTACAAATGAAAAACTGTTTTTT	CASSYSGFTNEKLFF
14	TRBV30	TRBJ2-2	few	.	TGTGCCTGGAAACAGGGAAGTAACACCGGGGAGCTGTTTTTT	CAWKQGSNTGELFF
15	TRBV5-1	TRBJ1-6	few	TRBD1	TGCGCCAGCAGCTTACAGGGGTCCTATAATTCACCCCTCCACTTT	CASSLQGSYNSPLHF
15	TRBV7-9	TRBJ1-6	.	TRBD1	TGTGCCAGCAGCTCATGGGACAGGGATAATTCACCCCTCCACTTT	CASSSWDRDNSPLHF
15	TRBV19	TRBJ2-7	.	TRBD1	TGTGCCAGTAGTAACCGGGACAGGGCATCCTACGAGCAGTACTTC	CASSNRDRASYEQYF
15	TRBV18	TRBJ1-4	.	.	TGTGCCAGCTCACTGTCTATCCCAACTAATGAAAAACTGTTTTTT	CASSLSIPTNEKLFF
15	TRBV5-1	TRBJ1-1	.	.	TGCGCCAGCAGCTCAGGGGACCCACGAGGCACTGAAGCTTTCTTT	CASSSGDPRGTEAFF
13	TRBV10-3	TRBJ2-1	.	TRBD2	TGTGCCATCATGGGACTAGCGGGGAATGAGCAGTTCTTC	CAIMGLAGNEQFF
13	TRBV2	TRBJ2-2	.	.	TGTGCCAGCAGCGGCCAGCGAACCGGGGAGCTGTTTTTT	CASSGQRTGELFF
17	TRBV30	TRBJ1-5	.	TRBD1	TGTGCCTGGAGGAAAGGAGGACAGGGTCTAATGTATCAGCCCCAGCATTTT	CAWRKGGQGLMYQPQHF
12	TRBV18	TRBJ2-5	.	.	TGTGCCAGCTCTAATATTAAAGAGACCCAGTACTTC	CASSNIKETQYF
14	TRBV5-4	TRBJ2-1	.	.	TGTGCCAGCAGCTTAACAGGCTCCTACAATGAGCAGTTCTTC	CASSLTGSYNEQFF